These 14 T cell receptor beta chains were sequenced from one sample in a study of blood T cells in healthy people across ages. Together with a sample-barcoded 5' primer, a J-beta primer mix was included in a second PCR lasting about 7 to 11 cycles. MiXCR, applied by TCRdb to the 5' RACE reads, yields one record per CDR3 protein. The sample holds around 940,000 distinct CDR3 sequences, roughly 47% seen once. The specimen was blood. The receptors stem from a woman aged 55-70 years in good health.

The V and J genes are TRBV6-5 and TRBJ2-7, with D perhaps given as TRBD1 or TRBD2 (7 bases each). The germline CDR1 and CDR2 sequences are MNHEY and SVGAGI. V was clipped by 4 bases and J by 5 bases, with 21 bases between them. This CDR3 is 16 amino acids long. CDR3 nucleotides: TGTGCCAGCAGTTGGGGACAGCCGGGACTATATAACGAGCAGTACTTC. The encoded protein is CASSWGQPGLYNEQYF.

The chain joins TRBV18 to TRBJ2-3; the D gene is possibly TRBD1 (6 bases). CDR3 length equals 15 residues. CDR1 is KGHSH and CDR2 is LQKENI in the germline V gene. V lost 1 base, J lost 0 bases, and 8 bases lay in between. For the CDR3, the DNA is TGTGCCAGCTCACCACAGGGGGTTAGCACAGATACGCAGTATTTT. Its translation: CASSPQGVSTDTQYF.

The chain employs TRBV28 and TRBJ2-5; D is ambiguous. This CDR3 is 9 amino acids long. CDR1 is MDHEN and CDR2 is SYDVKM in the germline V gene. V lost 8 bases and J 7 bases, leaving 5 bases between the germline ends. Here the CDR3 reads CASGLTQYF. CDR3 nucleotides: TGTGCCAGCGGGCTGACCCAGTACTTC. The full variable domain, with the rest looked up from reference TRBV28 and TRBJ2-5, is DVKVTQSSRYLVKRTGEKVFLECVQDMDHENMFWYRQDPGLGLRLIYFSYDVKMKEKGDIPEGYSVSREKKERFSLILESASTNQTSMYLCASGLTQYFGPGTRLLVL.

This clonotype has a handful of counts. The V call is TRBV6-6, the J call TRBJ2-3, with D possibly matching TRBD2 (5 bases). The V end lost 7 bases, the J end lost 2 bases, and 7 bases lay between the germline ends. This CDR3 has 12 amino acids. CDR1 is MNHNY and CDR2 is SVGAGI in the germline V gene (reference sequence). DNA of the CDR3: TGTGCCAGCACCGGGGACACAGATACGCAGTATTTT. Its protein is CASTGDTDTQYF.

V gene TRBV14 combines with J gene TRBJ1-1; D is unclear. The CDR3 extends over 13 amino acids. The V end was cut by 0 bases, the J end by 0 bases, with 2 bases between. Looked up from germline, CDR1 is SGHDN and CDR2 is FVKESK. DNA of the CDR3: TGTGCCAGCAGCCAAGAACTGAACACTGAAGCTTTCTTT. Amino acids: CASSQELNTEAFF.

The rearrangement joins TRBV18 to TRBJ2-6; no firm D call. V was pared by 2 bases and J by 1 base, with 12 bases between. In germline, CDR1 is KGHSH, CDR2 LQKENI. This CDR3 comprises 17 residues. CDR3 protein: CASSPNPSSSGANVLTF. In nucleotides, the CDR3 is TGTGCCAGCTCACCAAACCCTTCATCTTCTGGGGCCAACGTCCTGACTTTC.

The V call is TRBV12-3 or TRBV12-4, the J call TRBJ2-7; the match to TRBD1 covers 8 bases. Trimming removed 5 bases from V and 1 base from J; junction bases left unmatched: 4. This CDR3 has 14 amino acids. In nucleotides, the CDR3 is TGTGCCAGCAGTATCCGGGACAGGTCCTACGAGCAGTACTTC. It codes for CASSIRDRSYEQYF.

The rearrangement uses TRBV28 and TRBJ2-5; possible D gene TRBD2, 5 bases. V was pared by 5 bases and J by 0 bases, with 7 bases between. The length of the CDR3 is 13 residues. Per germline, CDR1 MDHEN and CDR2 SYDVKM. The CDR3 protein is CASSRADQETQYF. DNA of the CDR3: TGTGCCAGCAGTAGAGCGGACCAAGAGACCCAGTACTTC.

With respect to this clonotype: One junction end does not reproduce the germline sequence, and a read error may be involved. The chain uses TRBV27 and TRBJ2-5; the D gene is possibly TRBD1 (6 bases). The J call is uncertain, as TRBJ2-7 better fits the DNA end. This CDR3 is built from 14 residues. Germline values: CDR1 MNHEY, CDR2 SMNVEV (reference sequence). CDR3 sequence reads: CAGSPFYRDYEQYF. CDR3 DNA: TGTGCCGGCAGTCCGTTTTACAGGGACTACGAGCAGTACTTC.

The gene calls are TRBV28 and TRBJ2-3; 9 nucleotides agree with TRBD2. From germline, CDR1 is MDHEN and CDR2 SYDVKM. This CDR3 contains 21 residues. V lost 5 bases and J lost 4; bases outside the gene matches: 25. CDR3 bases: TGTGCCAGCAGTATCCCCCTTAAGCGGGAGGTCAGAGAGGGCTCCCCAGATACGCAGTATTTT. Amino acid sequence: CASSIPLKREVREGSPDTQYF. The entire variable domain, with the rest obtained from reference TRBV28 and TRBJ2-3, is as follows: DVKVTQSSRYLVKRTGEKVFLECVQDMDHENMFWYRQDPGLGLRLIYFSYDVKMKEKGDIPEGYSVSREKKERFSLILESASTNQTSMYLCASSIPLKREVREGSPDTQYFGPGTRLTVL.

This clonotype was detected only a few times. V usage is TRBV4-2 and J usage is TRBJ1-5; perhaps TRBD1 as D (5 bases). This CDR3 has 17 amino acids. Trimming pared 0 bases from V and 9 bases from J, leaving 21 bases between. CDR1 and CDR2 (germline): LGHNA, YNFKEQ. The CDR3 here is CASSQDRVGTVSRPQHF. CDR3 in DNA: TGTGCCAGCAGCCAAGATCGTGTCGGGACGGTGAGTCGGCCCCAGCATTTT.

The CDR3 spells CAWRLAGTAKNIQYF. The CDR3 DNA sequence: TGTGCCTGGAGATTAGCGGGAACAGCCAAAAACATTCAGTACTTC. V and J are TRBV30 and TRBJ2-4; the match to TRBD2 covers 8 bases. Germline V lookup: CDR1 GTSNPN, CDR2 SVGIG (reference sequence). This CDR3 contains 15 residues. V lost 3 bases and J lost 0; bases outside the gene matches: 4.

The V gene is TRBV6-5, the J gene TRBJ2-1, with 8 bases fitting TRBD1. V shed 4 bases, J shed 9 bases, and the junction held 5 bases outside the gene matches. The CDR3 loop spans 13 amino acids. Germline V lookup: CDR1 MNHEY, CDR2 SVGAGI. The CDR3 loop reads CASSSGQAGEQFF. The DNA of the CDR3 is TGTGCCAGCAGTTCGGGACAGGCGGGTGAGCAGTTCTTC.

In the case of this clonotype: A junction end diverges from the germline sequence, so it may reflect a read error. J is TRBJ2-1 and V is TRBV2, with 13 positions matching TRBD2. The CDR3 totals 15 residues. The V gene's germline CDR1 is SNHLY and CDR2 FYNNEI. The CDR3 protein is CASSKAGLAGDEQFF. Here the CDR3 DNA reads TGTGCCAGCAGTAAAGCCGGACTAGCGGGAGATGAGCAGTTCTTC.